This T cell receptor beta chain was sequenced in a study of blood T cell repertoires in COVID-19. CDR1 and CDR2 from the germline V gene are SGHTS and YDEGEE. The CDR3 runs 14 residues. Trimming at V came to 3 bases and at J to 3 bases, leaving 5 bases not matched to a gene. Data came from immunoSEQ multiplex PCR; TCRdb stores just in-frame clones and leaves some out. The sample has a few hundred thousand clones, about 85% seen once. This chain joins TRBV5-8 and TRBJ2-5; 7 bases align to TRBD1. The specimen sequenced was PBMCs or T cells enriched from blood (not recorded which). The clonotype originates from a man aged 35 to 55 who had recovered from COVID-19. The CDR3 loop is CASSWGTAKETQYF. CDR3 DNA: TGTGCCAGCAGCTGGGGGACAGCCAAAGAGACCCAGTACTTC.